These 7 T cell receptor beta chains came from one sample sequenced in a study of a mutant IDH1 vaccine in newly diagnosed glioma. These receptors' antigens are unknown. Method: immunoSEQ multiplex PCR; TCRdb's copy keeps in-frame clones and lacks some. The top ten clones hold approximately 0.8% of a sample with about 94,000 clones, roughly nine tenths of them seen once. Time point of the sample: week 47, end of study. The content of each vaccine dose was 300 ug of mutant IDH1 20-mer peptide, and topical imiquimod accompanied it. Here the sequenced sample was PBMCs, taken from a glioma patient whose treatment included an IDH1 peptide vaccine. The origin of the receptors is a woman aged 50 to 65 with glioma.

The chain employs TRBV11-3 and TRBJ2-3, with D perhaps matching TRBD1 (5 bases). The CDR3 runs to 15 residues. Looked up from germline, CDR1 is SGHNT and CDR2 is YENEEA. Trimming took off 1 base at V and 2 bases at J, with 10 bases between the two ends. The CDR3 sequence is CASSLGGQPTDTQYF. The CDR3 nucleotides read TGTGCCAGCAGCTTAGGCGGACAACCCACAGATACGCAGTATTTT. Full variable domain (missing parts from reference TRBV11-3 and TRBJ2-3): EAGVVQSPRYKIIEKKQPVAFWCNPISGHNTLYWYLQNLGQGPELLIRYENEEAVDDSQLPKDRFSAERLKGVDSTLKIQPAELGDSAVYLCASSLGGQPTDTQYFGPGTRLTVL.

The CDR3 bases are TGTGCCAGCAGTTACTCGACAGAAAGTGATTCACCCCTCCACTTT. This gives the protein CASSYSTESDSPLHF. The chain links TRBV6-5 to TRBJ1-6, with D maybe TRBD1 (5 bases). V was clipped by 0 bases and J by 8 bases, with 11 bases between them. The CDR3 extends over 15 amino acids. Germline lookup yields CDR1 MNHEY and CDR2 SVGAGI.

CDR3 in amino acids: CSVPAIGGGLSEQYF. Written as DNA, the CDR3 is TGCAGCGTTCCCGCAATTGGAGGGGGCCTGAGCGAGCAGTACTTC. The chain recombines TRBV29-1 with TRBJ2-7, with D perhaps TRBD1 (7 bases). Germline V gives CDR1 SQVTM, CDR2 ANQGSEA. Trimming removed 5 bases at V and 6 bases at J, with 23 bases between. CDR3 length equals 15 residues.

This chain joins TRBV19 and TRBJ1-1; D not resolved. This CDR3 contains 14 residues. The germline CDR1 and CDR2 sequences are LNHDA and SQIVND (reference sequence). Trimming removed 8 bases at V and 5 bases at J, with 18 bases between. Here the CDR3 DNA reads TGTGCCAGTGCAGACCGGGAAGCTCAAACTGAAGCTTTCTTT. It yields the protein CASADREAQTEAFF. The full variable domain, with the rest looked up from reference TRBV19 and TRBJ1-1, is DGGITQSPKYLFRKEGQNVTLSCEQNLNHDAMYWYRQDPGQGLRLIYYSQIVNDFQKGDIAEGYSVSREKKESFPLTVTSAQKNPTAFYLCASADREAQTEAFFGQGTRLTVV.

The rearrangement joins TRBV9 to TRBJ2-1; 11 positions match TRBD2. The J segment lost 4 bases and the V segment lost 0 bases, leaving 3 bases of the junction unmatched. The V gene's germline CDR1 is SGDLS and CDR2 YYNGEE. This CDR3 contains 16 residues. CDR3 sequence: CASSVGSGREYNEQFF. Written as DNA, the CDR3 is TGTGCCAGCAGCGTAGGTAGCGGGAGGGAATACAATGAGCAGTTCTTC.

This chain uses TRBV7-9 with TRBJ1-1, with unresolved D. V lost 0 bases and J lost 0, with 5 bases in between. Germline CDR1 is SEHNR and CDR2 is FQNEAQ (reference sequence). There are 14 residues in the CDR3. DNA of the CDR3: TGTGCCAGCAGCTTAGCGGTCGTGAACACTGAAGCTTTCTTT. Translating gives CASSLAVVNTEAFF.

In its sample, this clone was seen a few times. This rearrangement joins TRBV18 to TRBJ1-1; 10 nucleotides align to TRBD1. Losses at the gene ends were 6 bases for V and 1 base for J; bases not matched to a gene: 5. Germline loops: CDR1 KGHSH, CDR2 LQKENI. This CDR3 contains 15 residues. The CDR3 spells CASSPGQGGNTEAFF. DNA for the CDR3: TGTGCCAGCTCCCCTGGACAGGGGGGGAACACTGAAGCTTTCTTT.